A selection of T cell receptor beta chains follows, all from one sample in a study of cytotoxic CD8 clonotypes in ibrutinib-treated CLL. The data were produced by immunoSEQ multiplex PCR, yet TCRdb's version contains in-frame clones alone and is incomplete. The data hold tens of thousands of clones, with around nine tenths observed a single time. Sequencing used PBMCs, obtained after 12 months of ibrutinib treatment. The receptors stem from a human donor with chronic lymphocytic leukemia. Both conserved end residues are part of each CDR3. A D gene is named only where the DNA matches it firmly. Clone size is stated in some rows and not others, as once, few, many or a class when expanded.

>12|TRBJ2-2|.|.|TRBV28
CASSLNTGELFF
TGTGCCAGCAGTTTAAACACCGGGGAGCTGTTTTTT
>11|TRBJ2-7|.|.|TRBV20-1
CSASEESEQYF
TGCAGTGCCTCAGAAGAGTCTGAGCAGTACTTC
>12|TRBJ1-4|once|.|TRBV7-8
CASSRDGGGLFF
TGTGCCAGCAGCCGGGACGGCGGTGGACTGTTTTTT
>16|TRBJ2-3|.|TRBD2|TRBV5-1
CASSLTSGPSTDTQYF
TGCGCCAGCAGCCTCACTAGCGGTCCTAGCACAGATACGCAGTATTTT
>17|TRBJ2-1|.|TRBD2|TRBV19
CASSLSLAGGKGNEQFF
TGTGCCAGTAGTCTATCACTAGCGGGAGGCAAAGGCAATGAGCAGTTCTTC
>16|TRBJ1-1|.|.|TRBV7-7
CASSLDSTVRGTEAFF
TGTGCTAGCAGCTTAGATTCAACGGTCCGGGGTACTGAAGCTTTCTTT
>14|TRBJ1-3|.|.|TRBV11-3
CASSLSRAGNTIYF
TGTGCCAGCAGCTTATCCAGGGCTGGAAACACCATATATTTT
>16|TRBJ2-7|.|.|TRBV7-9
CASSSSLGRENYEQYF
TGTGCCAGCAGCTCTTCTTTAGGTCGGGAGAACTACGAGCAGTACTTC
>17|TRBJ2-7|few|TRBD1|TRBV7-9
CASSTTDPGQGTYEQYF
TGTGCCAGCAGCACGACTGACCCAGGACAGGGGACCTACGAGCAGTACTTC
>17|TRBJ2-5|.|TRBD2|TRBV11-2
CASSPSNSGAPGRTQYF
TGTGCCAGCAGCCCTTCTAATAGCGGGGCCCCGGGGAGGACCCAGTACTTC
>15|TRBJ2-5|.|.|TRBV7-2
CASSLVLPERETQYF
TGTGCCAGCAGCTTAGTGTTGCCCGAGAGGGAGACCCAGTACTTC
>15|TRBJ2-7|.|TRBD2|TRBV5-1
CASSLGGTSGYEQYF
TGCGCCAGCAGCTTGGGTGGGACTAGCGGCTACGAGCAGTACTTC
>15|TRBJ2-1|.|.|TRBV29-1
CSVDLGGNVYNEQFF
TGCAGCGTTGATCTTGGCGGGAATGTTTATAATGAGCAGTTCTTC
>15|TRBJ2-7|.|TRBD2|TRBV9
CASSKLAGGRNEQYF
TGTGCCAGCAGCAAGTTAGCGGGAGGGAGAAACGAGCAGTACTTC
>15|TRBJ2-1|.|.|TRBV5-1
CASSLGQGTYNEQFF
TGCGCCAGCAGCTTGGGGCAGGGAACGTACAATGAGCAGTTCTTC
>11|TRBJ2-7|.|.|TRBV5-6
CASSLGWITYF
TGTGCCAGCAGCTTGGGGTGGATTACGTACTTC
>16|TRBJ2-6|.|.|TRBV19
CATTQGGPGGANVLTF
TGTGCCACTACCCAAGGGGGGCCGGGTGGGGCCAACGTCCTGACTTTC
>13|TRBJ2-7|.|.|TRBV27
CASSLSGPHEQYF
TGTGCCAGCAGTTTATCAGGGCCGCACGAGCAGTACTTC
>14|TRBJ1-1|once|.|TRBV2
CASSSIVAPPEAFF
TGTGCCAGCAGCAGTATAGTAGCCCCCCCTGAAGCTTTCTTT
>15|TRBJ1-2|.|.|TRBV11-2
CASSLDADIRDGYTF
TGTGCCAGCAGCTTAGACGCCGACATACGGGATGGCTACACCTTC
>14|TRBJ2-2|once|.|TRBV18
CASSPLRDGGELFF
TGTGCCAGCTCACCACTCCGGGATGGCGGGGAGCTGTTTTTT
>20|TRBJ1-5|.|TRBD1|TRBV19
CASSIRGKVTGDDSNQPQHF
TGTGCCAGTAGTATTCGCGGAAAAGTGACAGGGGACGATAGCAATCAGCCCCAGCATTTT
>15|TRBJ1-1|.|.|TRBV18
CASSPQGTVNTEAFF
TGTGCCAGCTCACCACAGGGGACCGTGAACACTGAAGCTTTCTTT
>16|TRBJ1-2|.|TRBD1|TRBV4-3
CASSQDTAGGFSGYTF
TGCGCCAGCAGCCAAGATACGGCAGGGGGCTTTTCTGGCTACACCTTC
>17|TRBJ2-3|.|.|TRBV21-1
CASSKAHENASSYTQYF
TGTGCCAGCAGCAAAGCCCACGAGAACGCTAGTTCGTATACGCAGTATTTT
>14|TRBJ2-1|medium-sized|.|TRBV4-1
CASSQDRDLIEQFF
TGCGCCAGCAGCCAAGATAGGGACTTGATTGAGCAGTTCTTC
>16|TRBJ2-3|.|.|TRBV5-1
CASSLGGGAGTDTQYF
TGCGCCAGCAGCCTGGGAGGGGGGGCTGGGACAGATACGCAGTATTTT
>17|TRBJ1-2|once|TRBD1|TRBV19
CASSIDSGQGSHYGYTF
TGTGCCAGTAGTATAGATTCGGGACAGGGGAGTCACTATGGCTACACCTTC
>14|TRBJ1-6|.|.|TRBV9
CASSFYTDNSPLHF
TGTGCCAGCAGCTTTTACACGGATAATTCACCCCTCCACTTT
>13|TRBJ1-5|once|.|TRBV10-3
CAIRRSQNQPQHF
TGTGCCATCCGCCGGTCACAGAATCAGCCCCAGCATTTT
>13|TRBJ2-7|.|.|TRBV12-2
CASRSCQGYEQYF
TGTGCAAGTCGGTCGTGTCAGGGCTACGAGCAGTACTTC
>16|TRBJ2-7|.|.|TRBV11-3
CASSPQTGKGAYEQYF
TGTGCCAGCAGCCCTCAAACAGGAAAAGGGGCCTACGAGCAGTACTTC
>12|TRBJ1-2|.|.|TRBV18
CASSPSGDGYTF
TGTGCCAGCTCACCATCAGGGGATGGCTACACCTTC
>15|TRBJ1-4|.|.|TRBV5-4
CASSLIGATNEKLFF
TGTGCCAGCAGCTTGATCGGGGCAACTAATGAAAAACTGTTTTTT
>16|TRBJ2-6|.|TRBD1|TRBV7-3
CASSRDSTSGANVLTF
TGTGCCAGCAGCCGGGACAGCACCTCTGGGGCCAACGTCCTGACTTTC
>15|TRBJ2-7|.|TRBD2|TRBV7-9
CASSLAREPVDEQYF
TGTGCCAGCAGCTTAGCGCGGGAGCCCGTCGACGAGCAGTACTTC
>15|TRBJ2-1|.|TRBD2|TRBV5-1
CASSLIVRAGDEQFF
TGCGCCAGCAGCCTGATTGTCCGAGCGGGAGATGAGCAGTTCTTC